This T cell receptor beta chain was found in a study of T cell repertoires in cytomegalovirus infection. MiXCR was run by TCRdb on the reads, yielding one entry per CDR3 protein. The sample holds just under 300,000 distinct CDR3 sequences, roughly 9.3% seen once. The CDR3 totals 15 residues. Trimming took 5 bases from V and 5 from J, leaving 21 bases between them. Per the germline V gene, CDR1 is DFQATT and CDR2 is SNEGSKA (reference sequence). What was sequenced was PBMCs. The sequence was obtained from a human donor in good health (CMV status not recorded). Some clones in this sample may be carry-over from other donors' samples. V is TRBV20-1 and J is TRBJ1-1; D is ambiguous. In DNA form, the CDR3 reads TGCAGTGCTTTAGCCCACCGGGGAGGGCCGACTGAAGCTTTCTTT. It codes for CSALAHRGGPTEAFF.